This T cell receptor (beta chain) was recorded in a study of cytomegalovirus exposure and HLA in healthy donors (dated 2017 in TCRdb). Broadly, across the study: According to a later analysis, one platform produced both the 100 to 150 validation repertoires and the 550 to 800 repertoires of the first cohort. The study aimed to test whether signatures of past pathogen exposure could be identified by cataloging public T cell receptors. Besides the first cohort of 666 subjects, a separate validation cohort made up of 120 or so different subjects was used. To predict cytomegalovirus infection status, the study brought together high-throughput TCR immunosequencing, statistical association of individual TCRs with disease status, and machine learning.

Library generation was performed with the immunoSEQ multiplex PCR assay. The original pipeline was this. A statistical classification framework was built for diagnosing cytomegalovirus status from the catalog of TCR beta chain sequences. TCRdb stores this immuneACCESS table with in-frame sequences only. Part of the clones is absent; in the studies checked, under half of the shortfall reflects unresolved V genes, and no reason is known for the rest. V and J calls and clone size are those listed in that table; D and trimming were worked out from the DNA. Here the sample has more than 110,000 clones; approximately 86% occur a single time. Together, the top ten hold about 7.9% of the sample. The CDR3 has 12 amino acids, counting the end cysteine and phenylalanine. Only the CDR3 DNA is retained, 36 bases long and in frame from the first base. V was cut back by 6 bases and J by 5 bases, leaving a gap of 11 bases between them. Reading the germline V gene gives CDR1 SNHLY and CDR2 FYNNEI.

On this clone: Its recognized antigen is unknown. Per-base quality was not reported, and no clone a single base away is much larger than it.

The paper's findings and limits, for the study overall: In both the original and validation cohorts, the classifier was reported to diagnose cytomegalovirus status with high specificity and sensitivity. Subsequent analysis determined that TCRs grouped into clusters in the first cohort also showed a tendency toward co-occurrence across the roughly 130 validation repertoires, and 94% of cluster scores exceeded 0. The validation cohort had no HLA typing available for a later analysis, so co-occurrence within that cohort was assessed over all 130 or so repertoires. In vitro tests confirmed that a few of the cytomegalovirus-associated TCR beta chains recognize cytomegalovirus antigens. According to the authors, the approach could potentially be generalized to other disease states and immunological phenotypes. Across donors, most TCR sequences were observed very rarely, whereas some public TCRs were present in many individuals. A total of about 150 TCR beta chains were listed by the study as associated with cytomegalovirus.

The donors belonged to the validation cohort of 120 subjects, which was separate from the approximately 700-subject first cohort. This clonotype was sampled from a woman under 30 in good health and CMV-seropositive. The sequence joins TRBV2 to TRBJ2-7; a tentative D match to TRBD2 spans 5 bases. Sequencing was done on a sample of PBMCs. The sequenced DNA: TGTGCCAGCAGGAACCGGGGAGACGAGCAGTACTTC. Translated, this is CASRNRGDEQYF.